Presented here are 30 T cell receptor beta chains from one specimen sequenced in a study of shared clonotypes between healthy human individuals. TCRdb's table, derived via immunoSEQ multiplex PCR, lists solely in-frame clones and lacks some. The sample contains about 600,000 clones, more than 95% of which appear only once. The sample taken for sequencing was naive CD4+ T cells sorted from blood. As for subset: CD45RA+ positively selected. These receptors were collected from a woman in her 30s in good health.

The V call is TRBV7-3, the J call TRBJ1-1; possibly TRBD1 for D (6 bases). V was pared by 5 bases and J by 0 bases, with 16 bases between. Germline V CDR1 and CDR2: SGHTA, FQGTGA. The CDR3 extends over 16 amino acids. CDR3 amino acids: CASSVPGDTVNTEAFF. DNA for the CDR3: TGTGCCAGCAGCGTCCCGGGGGACACGGTGAACACTGAAGCTTTCTTT.

The genes are TRBV10-3 and TRBJ1-6; D not resolved. Trimming pared 0 bases from V and 5 bases from J, leaving 14 bases between. The germline V gene has CDR1 ENHRY and CDR2 SYGVKD. The CDR3 sequence is 17 residues long. In DNA form, the CDR3 reads TGTGCCATCAGTGAGTCGAATCCGTTTTCTCATAATTCACCCCTCCACTTT. Translation: CAISESNPFSHNSPLHF.

This clone has a single count. The rearrangement links TRBV6-6 to TRBJ1-1; 8 positions match TRBD1. V was clipped by 5 bases and J by 5 bases; unmatched bases: 4. CDR1 MNHNY and CDR2 SVGAGI come from the germline V gene (reference sequence). This CDR3 contains 13 residues. As DNA, the CDR3 is TGTGCCAGCAGTAAGGACAGGGCAACTGAAGCTTTCTTT. This sequence encodes CASSKDRATEAFF.

The chain combines TRBV10-3 with TRBJ1-2; D is perhaps TRBD1 (6 bases). The germline gives CDR1 ENHRY, CDR2 SYGVKD. The CDR3 has 13 amino acids. The V end lost 3 bases, the J end lost 6 bases, and 11 bases lay between the germline ends. This CDR3 reads CAISERQEDGYTF. The DNA of the CDR3 is TGTGCCATCAGTGAAAGACAGGAAGATGGCTACACCTTC.

This sequence joins TRBV28 and TRBJ2-1; D is perhaps TRBD2 (5 bases). The CDR3 runs to 14 residues. CDR1 is MDHEN and CDR2 is SYDVKM in the germline V gene. The V and J ends lost 1 base and 4 bases respectively, with 8 bases between them. The CDR3 here is CASSLLEEYNEQFF. CDR3 coding DNA: TGTGCCAGCAGTTTATTGGAGGAATACAATGAGCAGTTCTTC.

V gene TRBV11-2 combines with J gene TRBJ2-2, with 7 bases fitting TRBD1. Germline V CDR1 and CDR2: SGHAT, FQNNGV. The CDR3 is made up of 13 amino acids. Germline trimming cut 4 bases from V and 9 bases from J; bases unmatched to any gene: 5. The DNA for the CDR3 is TGTGCCAGCAGCTCGGACAGGATGCGGGAGCTGTTTTTT. Protein sequence: CASSSDRMRELFF.

The CDR3 nucleotides are TGTGCCAGCAGTTTGCAGGGGACCCGAACCCAGGATGAGCAGTTCTTC. It is translated as CASSLQGTRTQDEQFF. The gene calls are TRBV28 and TRBJ2-1; D may be TRBD1 (6 bases). The CDR3 has 16 amino acids. Trimming shortened V by 3 bases and J by 8 bases, and 20 bases separated the two germline ends. Germline V gives CDR1 MDHEN, CDR2 SYDVKM.

The DNA of the CDR3 is TGTGCCAGTAGTCCCCTCGGACTAGCATACCGCCTAGATACGCAGTATTTT. Translating gives CASSPLGLAYRLDTQYF. V gene TRBV19 combines with J gene TRBJ2-3; 8 nucleotides align to TRBD2. The CDR3 totals 17 residues. V trimming: 5 bases; J trimming: 5 bases; junction bases outside the gene matches: 15. CDR1 is LNHDA and CDR2 is SQIVND in the germline V gene (reference sequence).

The CDR3 nucleotides are TGTGCCACCAGCAGAGAAACGGTTCGCCGGGAGCTGTTTTTT. Translating gives CATSRETVRRELFF. V gene TRBV15 combines with J gene TRBJ2-2; D is uncertain. This CDR3 contains 14 residues. Trimming shortened V by 0 bases and J by 9 bases, and 11 bases separated the two germline ends. CDR1 and CDR2 (germline): LNHNV, YYDKDF (reference sequence).

This chain links TRBV7-8 with TRBJ1-1; 8 bases are shared with TRBD1. The V and J ends lost 2 bases and 6 bases, in that order; junction bases with no gene match: 8. The CDR3 sequence is 15 residues long. CDR1 SGHVS and CDR2 FQNEAQ come from the germline V gene. In DNA, the CDR3 is TGTGCCAGCAGCTTAAGGCTGACAGGGGCCGCTGAAGCTTTCTTT. Residues: CASSLRLTGAAEAFF.

This chain links TRBV7-2 with TRBJ1-2; TRBD1 aligns across 8 bases. J was trimmed by 0 bases and V by 4 bases; bases with no gene match: 7. The CDR3 is made up of 16 amino acids. The germline gives CDR1 SGHTA, CDR2 FQGNSA. CDR3 amino acids: CASSWWTGLSNYGYTF. The CDR3 bases are TGTGCCAGCAGCTGGTGGACAGGGCTTTCTAACTATGGCTACACCTTC.

In regard to this clone: Mismatch with germline at one junction end may stem from a read error. The V call is TRBV15, the J call TRBJ2-4; D perhaps matches TRBD1 (5 bases). The CDR3 loop spans 13 amino acids. Germline V gene data show CDR1 as LNHNV and CDR2 as YYDKDF (reference sequence). Written as DNA, the CDR3 is TGTGCCACCAGCAGAGATCGTCAGTTAAACAGGCACTTC. Translated: CATSRDRQLNRHF.

The genes are TRBV6-6 and TRBJ2-2; possible D gene TRBD1, 6 bases. Per germline, CDR1 MNHNY and CDR2 SVGAGI (reference sequence). This CDR3 has 15 residues. The V end was cut by 8 bases, the J end by 5 bases, with 18 bases between. The CDR3 loop is CASHKVQGITGELFF. CDR3 bases: TGTGCCAGCCATAAAGTGCAGGGGATTACCGGGGAGCTGTTTTTT.

V gene TRBV18 combines with J gene TRBJ2-3; D is unclear. The CDR3 has 14 residues. V lost 3 bases to trimming and J lost 4 bases, with 11 bases between them. From germline, CDR1 is KGHSH and CDR2 LQKENI. The CDR3, as DNA: TGTGCCAGCTCACCCTTACGGAAGGCAGATACGCAGTATTTT. Residues: CASSPLRKADTQYF.

About this clone: The same CDR3 arises from other DNA sequences in this sample as well. This chain joins TRBV5-1 and TRBJ2-7; D gene ambiguous. This CDR3 region has 13 residues. V was clipped by 0 bases and J by 3 bases, with 7 bases between them. Germline assignment: CDR1 SGHRS and CDR2 YFSETQ. The CDR3 spells CASSLDRYYEQYF. CDR3 DNA sequence: TGCGCCAGCAGCTTGGACCGATACTACGAGCAGTACTTC.

In its sample, this clone was seen once. The chain uses TRBV6-5 and TRBJ2-2; the match to TRBD1 covers 7 bases. V lost 6 bases, J lost 8 bases, and 9 bases stayed unmatched. Germline CDR1 MNHEY, CDR2 SVGAGI. CDR3 length equals 14 residues. CDR3 loop: CASRAQGRLGELFF. CDR3 nucleotides: TGTGCCAGCAGAGCACAGGGGCGGCTTGGGGAGCTGTTTTTT.

This chain uses TRBV19 with TRBJ2-7; 12 bases match TRBD1. The V gene's germline CDR1 is LNHDA and CDR2 SQIVND (reference sequence). J gave up 5 bases and V 4 bases, and 6 bases lay outside the gene matches. The CDR3 length is 15 residues. This CDR3 is CASSRPGTGGDEQYF. The CDR3 DNA follows: TGTGCCAGTAGTAGACCCGGGACAGGGGGCGACGAGCAGTACTTC.

The CDR3, as DNA: TGCACCAGCAGCCGGCCTCCTTGTCCAATGGACACCATATATTTT. Translated, it gives CTSSRPPCPMDTIYF. This chain joins TRBV1 and TRBJ1-3; the DNA was not used to check the table's D call, TRBD1. TRBV1 is a recognized pseudogene. The CDR3 totals 15 residues.

This clone was recorded once. This sequence joins TRBV29-1 and TRBJ2-3; D call uncertain. The V and J ends lost 4 bases and 2 bases respectively, with 10 bases between them. There are 13 residues in the CDR3. From germline, CDR1 is SQVTM and CDR2 ANQGSEA. The CDR3: CSVGPRSTDTQYF. CDR3 DNA: TGCAGCGTTGGCCCTCGATCCACAGATACGCAGTATTTT.

The rearrangement uses TRBV23-1 and TRBJ2-7, with 8 bases fitting TRBD1. Being an ORF, TRBV23-1 has a function that is uncertain. This CDR3 has 12 residues. Unmatched junction bases numbered 5, after V lost 10 bases and J lost 3 bases. In nucleotides, the CDR3 is TGCGCCACAATAGACAGGGGCTACGAGCAGTACTTC. This translates into CATIDRGYEQYF.

The sample holds one count of this clone. The chain links TRBV19 to TRBJ1-5; TRBD1 agrees at 7 bases. The CDR3 has 14 amino acids. The V gene end was trimmed by 5 bases and the J gene end by 7 bases; junction bases not matched to a gene: 8. The germline gives CDR1 LNHDA, CDR2 SQIVND (reference sequence). CDR3 in DNA: TGTGCCAGTAGTGCTCAACAGGGGTGGCAGCCCCAGCATTTT. Protein product: CASSAQQGWQPQHF.

This sequence joins TRBV5-6 and TRBJ1-2; no clear D gene. V was pared by 2 bases and J by 4 bases, with 6 bases between. The germline V gene encodes CDR1 SGHDT and CDR2 YYEEEE. The CDR3 is 12 amino acids. CDR3 in DNA: TGTGCCAGCAGCTTACCAGGCTATGGCTACACCTTC. Its translation is CASSLPGYGYTF.

CDR3 region: CASSQSAPAGVNTEAFF. In DNA form, the CDR3 reads TGTGCCAGCTCACAATCCGCCCCAGCAGGGGTGAACACTGAAGCTTTCTTT. The V and J genes are TRBV18 and TRBJ1-1; tentatively, D is TRBD1 (6 bases). The V and J ends lost 4 bases and 0 bases respectively, with 18 bases between them. The CDR3 runs to 17 residues. Germline V gene data show CDR1 as KGHSH and CDR2 as LQKENI.

This chain uses TRBV9 with TRBJ2-1, with D unclear. Germline CDR1 reads SGDLS; CDR2 reads YYNGEE. Trimming took 0 bases from V and 9 from J, leaving 7 bases between them. This CDR3 spans 12 amino acids. The CDR3 region is CASSVEGIEQFF. The CDR3 bases are TGTGCCAGCAGCGTAGAAGGGATTGAGCAGTTCTTC. Full variable domain (rest looked up from reference TRBV9 and TRBJ2-1): DSGVTQTPKHLITATGQRVTLRCSPRSGDLSVYWYQQSLDQGLQFLIQYYNGEERAKGNILERFSAQQFPDLHSELNLSSLELGDSALYFCASSVEGIEQFFGPGTRLTVL.

CDR3 DNA: TGTGCCAGCAGCCCGGGGGCATCCGGGGAGCTGTTTTTT. It translates to CASSPGASGELFF. The chain has TRBV7-2 and TRBJ2-2, with D perhaps TRBD1 or TRBD2 (6 bases each). Trimming shortened V by 5 bases and J by 6 bases, and 10 bases separated the two germline ends. The CDR3 contains 13 residues. Per the germline V gene, CDR1 is SGHTA and CDR2 is FQGNSA.

This clone turned up a few times. V and J are TRBV29-1 and TRBJ1-1, with unresolved D. CDR3 length: 13 residues. Deletions cut 4 bases from V and 4 bases from J, with 13 bases between. Per germline, CDR1 SQVTM and CDR2 ANQGSEA. The CDR3 is CSVARGSATEAFF. CDR3 DNA sequence: TGCAGCGTTGCGCGGGGATCGGCCACTGAAGCTTTCTTT. Variable domain in full (rest from reference TRBV29-1 and TRBJ1-1): SAVISQKPSRDICQRGTSLTIQCQVDSQVTMMFWYRQQPGQSLTLIATANQGSEATYESGFVIDKFPISRPNLTFSTLTVSNMSPEDSSIYLCSVARGSATEAFFGQGTRLTVV.

The rearrangement links TRBV5-6 to TRBJ2-7, with TRBD1 identical over 7 bases. The germline CDR1 and CDR2 sequences are SGHDT and YYEEEE. This CDR3 comprises 15 residues. After removal of 4 bases from V and 2 bases from J, the junction contained 9 bases not matched to a gene. DNA of the CDR3: TGTGCCAGCAGCACCATCGGGGACAGTACCTACGAGCAGTACTTC. Translated, it gives CASSTIGDSTYEQYF.

The V and J genes are TRBV6-1 and TRBJ1-1; 7 positions match TRBD1. This CDR3 has 15 amino acids. Losses at the gene ends were 2 bases for V and 7 bases for J; bases not matched to a gene: 10. Germline V gene lookup returns CDR1 MNHNS and CDR2 SASEGT. The chain's CDR3 is CASSEQVTGKGEAFF. CDR3 bases: TGTGCCAGCAGTGAACAGGTGACAGGGAAGGGTGAAGCTTTCTTT.

V and J are TRBV7-8 and TRBJ1-2; TRBD1 aligns across 7 bases. Losses at the gene ends were 5 bases for V and 1 base for J; bases not matched to a gene: 13. Looked up from germline, CDR1 is SGHVS and CDR2 is FQNEAQ. This CDR3 comprises 17 residues. CDR3 region: CASSVHRVQGGNYGYTF. The CDR3 bases are TGTGCCAGCAGCGTACACAGGGTTCAGGGGGGTAACTATGGCTACACCTTC.

V gene TRBV7-9 combines with J gene TRBJ1-2; TRBD1 agrees at 7 bases. Germline V gene sequence: CDR1 SEHNR, CDR2 FQNEAQ (reference sequence). The CDR3 is 15 residues long. J was trimmed by 2 bases and V by 5 bases; bases with no gene match: 8. The chain's CDR3 is CASSLWTGPNYGYTF. DNA for the CDR3: TGTGCCAGCAGCCTTTGGACAGGACCCAACTATGGCTACACCTTC.